The clone carrying this T cell receptor (beta chain) has ten or more counts. TCRdb passed the PCR reads through MiXCR, listing each CDR3 protein once. The sample records 490,000 or so distinct CDR3 sequences, 20% to 25% being singletons. The data were obtained in a study of molecular identifiers for immune sequencing clone quantification. As CD8+CD4-CCR7+CD45RA+ cells, naive CD8 T cells were sorted. This TCR came from a human donor in good health. Some libraries in this study had Jurkat cell RNA spiked in. Sequenced input: naive CD8+ T cells from blood, with Jurkat cell RNA spiked in. As for subset: FACS-sorted CD8+CD4-CCR7+CD45RA+ naive T cells.

For the CDR3, the DNA is TGTGCCAGCAGTTTAGTCCCAGGAGTGACCAAAAACATTCAGTACTTC. The encoded protein is CASSLVPGVTKNIQYF. V and J are TRBV12-3 or TRBV12-4 and TRBJ2-4, with unresolved D. This CDR3 comprises 16 residues. The ends were cut back, 1 base at V and 2 bases at J, with 12 bases in the middle.